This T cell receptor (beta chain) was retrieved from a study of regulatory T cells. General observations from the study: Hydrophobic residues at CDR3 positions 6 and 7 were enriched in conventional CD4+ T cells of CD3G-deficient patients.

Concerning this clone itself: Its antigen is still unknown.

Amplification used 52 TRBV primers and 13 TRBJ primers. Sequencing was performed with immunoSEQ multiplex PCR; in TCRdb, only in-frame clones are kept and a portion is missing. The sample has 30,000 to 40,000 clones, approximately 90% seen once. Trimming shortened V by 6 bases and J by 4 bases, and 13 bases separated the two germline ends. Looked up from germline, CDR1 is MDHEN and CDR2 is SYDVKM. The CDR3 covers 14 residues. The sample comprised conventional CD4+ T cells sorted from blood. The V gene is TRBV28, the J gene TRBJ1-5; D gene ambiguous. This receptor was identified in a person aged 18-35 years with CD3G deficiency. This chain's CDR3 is CASRVGRRNQPQHF. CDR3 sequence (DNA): TGTGCCAGCAGGGTGGGCAGGAGAAATCAGCCCCAGCATTTT.